This TCR beta chain emerged from a study of shared clonotypes between healthy human individuals. The study's findings and limits: Having only a few donors restricted how much genetic and exposure-history diversity was captured.

V lost 0 bases and J 4 bases, leaving 21 bases between the germline ends. CDR1 and CDR2 from the germline V gene are SQVTM and ANQGSEA. The length of the CDR3 is 17 residues. This clone was observed many times. Its antigen is undetermined. Other nucleotide sequences in the sample specify the same CDR3. Per the original methods: Because ImmunoSEQ provided only junction sequences with no quality scores, the filtering differed. Using immunoSEQ multiplex PCR, the repertoire was profiled, and TCRdb retains in-frame clones only, with some absent. That table gives V, J and clone size, and the DNA gave D and trimming. The data contain some 490,000 clones, 70% to 85% of them singletons. Every one of the donors was a Caucasian adult that lived in Nashville, Tennessee. It was approximately 100 million PBMCs that unsorted samples used for genomic DNA.

The sequenced sample was PBMCs. This receptor was identified in a woman aged 40 to 50 in good health. Some clones in this sample may be carry-over from other donors' samples. The genes are TRBV29-1 and TRBJ1-1; D perhaps matches TRBD1 (6 bases). The CDR3 bases are TGCAGCGTTGAAGATCCCAACGGGAGGGGGATGGGCACTGAAGCTTTCTTT. Residues: CSVEDPNGRGMGTEAFF.